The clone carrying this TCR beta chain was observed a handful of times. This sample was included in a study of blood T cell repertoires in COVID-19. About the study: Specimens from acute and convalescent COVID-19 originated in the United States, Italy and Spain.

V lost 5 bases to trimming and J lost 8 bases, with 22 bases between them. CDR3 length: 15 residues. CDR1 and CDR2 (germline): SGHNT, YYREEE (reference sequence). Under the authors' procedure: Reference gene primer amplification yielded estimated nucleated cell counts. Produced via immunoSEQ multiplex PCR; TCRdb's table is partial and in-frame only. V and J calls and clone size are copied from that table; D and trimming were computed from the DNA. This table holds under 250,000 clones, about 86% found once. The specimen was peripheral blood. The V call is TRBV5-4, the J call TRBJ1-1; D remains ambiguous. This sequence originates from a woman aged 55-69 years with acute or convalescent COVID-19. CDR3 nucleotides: TGTGCCAGCAGACCACCTGACAACAACGGAAGAGAAGCTTTCTTT. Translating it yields CASRPPDNNGREAFF.